The 22 T cell receptor beta chains given below trace back to one sample, sequenced in a study of blood T cell repertoires in COVID-19. Assay: immunoSEQ multiplex PCR; the TCRdb copy retains only in-frame clones and omits some. This table holds over 400,000 clones, approximately 85% found once. Sequenced material: peripheral blood. The receptor set was obtained from a human donor in a cohort sampled during active COVID-19.

The chain recombines TRBV19 with TRBJ1-2; D is ambiguous. V was cut by 0 bases and J by 4 bases, with 9 bases left in between. CDR3 length equals 14 residues. In germline, CDR1 is LNHDA, CDR2 SQIVND (reference sequence). CDR3 residues: CASSIDSGGYGYTF. CDR3 DNA: TGTGCCAGTAGTATAGATAGCGGAGGCTATGGCTACACCTTC. Looking up the rest from reference TRBV19 and TRBJ1-2 gives the full variable domain: DGGITQSPKYLFRKEGQNVTLSCEQNLNHDAMYWYRQDPGQGLRLIYYSQIVNDFQKGDIAEGYSVSREKKESFPLTVTSAQKNPTAFYLCASSIDSGGYGYTFGSGTRLTVV.

The CDR3 nucleotides read TGTGCCAGCAGCCTCCTAGGTAGAACTGAAGCTTTCTTT. It translates to CASSLLGRTEAFF. The genes are TRBV11-3 and TRBJ1-1; D remains unclear. Trimming cost V 5 bases and J 5 bases, with 12 bases left between them. Germline V gives CDR1 SGHNT, CDR2 YENEEA. The CDR3 has 13 residues. The full variable domain, completed using reference TRBV11-3 and TRBJ1-1, is EAGVVQSPRYKIIEKKQPVAFWCNPISGHNTLYWYLQNLGQGPELLIRYENEEAVDDSQLPKDRFSAERLKGVDSTLKIQPAELGDSAVYLCASSLLGRTEAFFGQGTRLTVV.

The chain joins TRBV9 to TRBJ1-1; weak D call: TRBD1 (6 bases). CDR3 length equals 14 residues. V was trimmed by 4 bases and J by 1 base, leaving 11 bases between them. The germline CDR1 and CDR2 sequences are SGDLS and YYNGEE. In DNA form, the CDR3 reads TGTGCCAGCAGCCCGCTGACAGGGAACACTGAAGCTTTCTTT. It translates to CASSPLTGNTEAFF.

The rearrangement uses TRBV9 and TRBJ1-2; D not certain. Trimming removed 3 bases from V and 2 bases from J, with 8 bases in between. The CDR3 loop spans 13 amino acids. Looked up from germline, CDR1 is SGDLS and CDR2 is YYNGEE. Here the CDR3 DNA reads TGTGCCAGCAGCGCCGGGGTCAACTATGGCTACACCTTC. This sequence encodes CASSAGVNYGYTF.

The rearrangement uses TRBV5-1 and TRBJ2-1; 13 nucleotides match TRBD2. Germline-derived CDR1 and CDR2 are SGHRS and YFSETQ. This CDR3 has 17 residues. The junction had 11 bases not matched to a gene; V was cut back by 4 bases and J by 7 bases. Here the CDR3 reads CASSVLYGTSGANEQFF. The CDR3 nucleotides read TGCGCCAGCAGCGTACTTTACGGGACTAGCGGGGCAAATGAGCAGTTCTTC.

The chain is built from TRBV6-1 and TRBJ1-5; D gene uncertain. Between the trimmed V and J ends, which lost 1 base and 7 bases, there was a span of 8 bases. The CDR3 contains 13 residues. Looked up from germline, CDR1 is MNHNS and CDR2 is SASEGT. DNA of the CDR3: TGTGCCAGCAGTGAAGGGGCAGGACAGCCCCAGCATTTT. Its protein is CASSEGAGQPQHF.

The V gene is TRBV28, the J gene TRBJ1-3; D ambiguous. The CDR3 spans 15 residues. The ends were cut back, 3 bases at V and 0 bases at J, with 9 bases in the middle. CDR1 MDHEN and CDR2 SYDVKM come from the germline V gene. The CDR3 protein is CASSLRRPSGNTIYF. The CDR3 DNA reads as TGTGCCAGCAGTTTGCGGCGACCCTCTGGAAACACCATATATTTT. The full variable domain, in which reference TRBV28 and TRBJ1-3 provide the parts outside the CDR3, is DVKVTQSSRYLVKRTGEKVFLECVQDMDHENMFWYRQDPGLGLRLIYFSYDVKMKEKGDIPEGYSVSREKKERFSLILESASTNQTSMYLCASSLRRPSGNTIYFGEGSWLTVV.

The table lists this clone with a few counts. This sequence joins TRBV19 and TRBJ1-1; perhaps TRBD1 as D (6 bases). V was trimmed by 1 base and J by 5 bases, leaving 8 bases between them. Per germline, CDR1 LNHDA and CDR2 SQIVND (reference sequence). The CDR3 contains 13 residues. Here the CDR3 reads CASSIATGTEAFF. CDR3 sequence (DNA): TGTGCCAGTAGTATAGCTACAGGGACTGAAGCTTTCTTT.

This chain links TRBV6-1 with TRBJ1-5; maybe TRBD1 (5 bases). Trimming stripped 3 bases from V and 4 bases from J, with 16 bases between. Germline loops: CDR1 MNHNS, CDR2 SASEGT. CDR3 length: 16 residues. In DNA form, the CDR3 reads TGTGCCAGCAGTGACCGGTGGGGGGGTCCTAATCAGCCCCAGCATTTT. Residues: CASSDRWGGPNQPQHF.

J is TRBJ1-4 and V is TRBV7-2, with TRBD1 as a possible D gene (6 bases). The CDR3 has 16 residues. Trimming took off 5 bases at V and 0 bases at J, with 13 bases between the two ends. Germline V CDR1 and CDR2: SGHTA, FQGNSA. This CDR3 reads CASSPRSGATNEKLFF. CDR3 in DNA: TGTGCCAGCAGCCCACGGTCAGGGGCAACTAATGAAAAACTGTTTTTT. The full variable domain, its missing parts supplied by reference TRBV7-2 and TRBJ1-4, is GAGVSQSPSNKVTEKGKDVELRCDPISGHTALYWYRQSLGQGLEFLIYFQGNSAPDKSGLPSDRFSAERTGGSVSTLTIQRTQQEDSAVYLCASSPRSGATNEKLFFGSGTQLSVL.

This clone occurred many times. The rearrangement joins TRBV5-6 to TRBJ2-2; the match to TRBD1 covers 7 bases. The trim removed 3 bases at V and 2 bases at J, leaving 1 base unmatched. The CDR3 covers 14 residues. Germline V lookup: CDR1 SGHDT, CDR2 YYEEEE. In nucleotides, the CDR3 is TGTGCCAGCAGCTGGGACAGCAACACCGGGGAGCTGTTTTTT. Amino acids: CASSWDSNTGELFF. Combining the CDR3 with reference TRBV5-6 and TRBJ2-2 gives the whole variable domain DAGVTQSPTHLIKTRGQQVTLRCSPKSGHDTVSWYQQALGQGPQFIFQYYEEEERQRGNFPDRFSGHQFPNYSSELNVNALLLGDSALYLCASSWDSNTGELFFGEGSRLTVL.

This chain links TRBV5-6 with TRBJ1-5; the match to TRBD1 covers 7 bases. The V gene end was trimmed by 4 bases and the J gene end by 5 bases; junction bases not matched to a gene: 12. The CDR3 totals 16 residues. CDR1 is SGHDT and CDR2 is YYEEEE in the germline V gene. This CDR3 is CASSLFGDSYYQPQHF. The DNA for the CDR3 is TGTGCCAGCAGCCTCTTCGGGGACAGTTACTATCAGCCCCAGCATTTT.

This chain uses TRBV23-1 with TRBJ2-1, with D maybe TRBD2 (6 bases). TRBV23-1 is an open reading frame, and its role is uncertain. This CDR3 has 16 residues. The germline V and J ends were trimmed by 3 bases and 0 bases, with 12 bases remaining between them. As DNA, the CDR3 is TGCGCCAGCAGTCACCCCCGGGGGAGCTCCTACAATGAGCAGTTCTTC. This gives the protein CASSHPRGSSYNEQFF.

The J gene is TRBJ2-3, the V gene TRBV27; 8 bases agree with TRBD2. In germline, CDR1 is MNHEY, CDR2 SMNVEV (reference sequence). Unmatched junction bases numbered 7, after V lost 3 bases and J lost 5 bases. The CDR3 runs to 15 residues. CDR3 DNA: TGTGCCAGCAGTTTTTCCCCCAGCGGGGGAGATACGCAGTATTTT. It encodes CASSFSPSGGDTQYF.

The V call is TRBV5-1, the J call TRBJ1-1, with D perhaps matching TRBD1 (5 bases). Germline CDR1 SGHRS, CDR2 YFSETQ. This CDR3 contains 15 residues. Trimming took off 0 bases at V and 3 bases at J, with 12 bases between the two ends. The CDR3 loop is CASSLDGGIYTEAFF. The CDR3 region has the DNA TGCGCCAGCAGCTTGGATGGGGGGATCTACACTGAAGCTTTCTTT.

The chain carries TRBV7-9 and TRBJ1-1; TRBD1 might be the D (6 bases). Trimming shortened V by 2 bases and J by 0 bases, and 10 bases separated the two germline ends. CDR1 and CDR2 from the germline V gene are SEHNR and FQNEAQ (reference sequence). The CDR3 spans 15 residues. The CDR3, as DNA: TGTGCCAGCAGCTTACTAACAGGGTTGAACACTGAAGCTTTCTTT. Its protein product is CASSLLTGLNTEAFF.

The V and J genes are TRBV15 and TRBJ2-7; 8 bases line up with TRBD2. Trimming cost V 1 base and J 1 base; bases outside gene matches: 3. The germline CDR1 and CDR2 sequences are LNHNV and YYDKDF (reference sequence). CDR3 length: 15 amino acids. The DNA for the CDR3 is TGTGCCACCAGCAGAGCCGGGGGGGAGTCCTACGAGCAGTACTTC. Its translation: CATSRAGGESYEQYF.

This rearrangement joins TRBV30 to TRBJ2-1, with TRBD2 identical over 9 bases. The CDR3 totals 15 residues. After removal of 3 bases from V and 8 bases from J, the junction contained 11 bases not matched to a gene. Germline V gene data show CDR1 as GTSNPN and CDR2 as SVGIG (reference sequence). CDR3 sequence: CAWSAKGSGRHEQFF. CDR3 in DNA: TGTGCCTGGAGCGCGAAGGGTAGCGGGAGACATGAGCAGTTCTTC.

The V and J genes are TRBV7-3 and TRBJ1-1, with 8 positions matching TRBD1. The CDR3 sequence is 16 residues long. Germline CDR1 and CDR2: SGHTA and FQGTGA. V lost 2 bases and J lost 5; bases outside the gene matches: 10. The CDR3 DNA sequence: TGTGCCAGCAGCTTACAGGGGGCATCATCCACGACTGAAGCTTTCTTT. Residues: CASSLQGASSTTEAFF.

V and J are TRBV9 and TRBJ1-3, with 9 bases aligning to TRBD1. Trimming at V came to 7 bases and at J to 0 bases, leaving 8 bases not matched to a gene. Germline-derived CDR1 and CDR2 are SGDLS and YYNGEE. This CDR3 is 16 amino acids long. The CDR3 region is CASGLLTGGSGNTIYF. The CDR3 coding sequence is TGTGCCAGCGGACTTCTGACAGGGGGCTCTGGAAACACCATATATTTT.

The chain has TRBV6-6 and TRBJ1-1; D is unresolved. Germline lookup yields CDR1 MNHNY and CDR2 SVGAGI (reference sequence). V was shortened by 3 bases and J by 8 bases, with 16 bases between the two germline ends. The CDR3 runs to 14 residues. The DNA for the CDR3 is TGTGCCAGCAGTTATTCCAGACTCCAGAGGGAAGCTTTCTTT. Its translation: CASSYSRLQREAFF.

The V gene is TRBV29-1, the J gene TRBJ1-1; tentatively, D is TRBD1 (5 bases). With 7 bases removed from V and 2 bases from J, the gap between germline ends came to 17 bases. CDR3 length equals 14 residues. Germline V lookup: CDR1 SQVTM, CDR2 ANQGSEA. CDR3 coding DNA: TGCAGCGCCTACATTCAGGGTCGTAACACTGAAGCTTTCTTT. Translated: CSAYIQGRNTEAFF.